The 15 T cell receptor beta chains below come from one sample, sequenced in a study of blood T cell repertoires in COVID-19. The data were produced by immunoSEQ multiplex PCR, yet TCRdb's version contains in-frame clones alone and is incomplete. The table shows some 320,000 clones, with more than 90% occurring only once. Sequencing input: PBMCs or T cells enriched from blood (not recorded which). These receptors came from a woman in her twenties or thirties who had been exposed to COVID-19.

The rearrangement links TRBV27 to TRBJ1-1, with 10 bases aligning to TRBD1. In germline, CDR1 is MNHEY, CDR2 SMNVEV (reference sequence). The CDR3 totals 15 residues. V lost 6 bases to trimming and J lost 6 bases; unmatched junction nucleotides: 10. The chain's CDR3 is CASSLQPGTGAEAFF. CDR3 nucleotides: TGTGCCAGCAGCCTACAGCCCGGGACAGGGGCTGAAGCTTTCTTT.

The chain employs TRBV5-1 and TRBJ2-2; no clear D. This CDR3 spans 13 amino acids. V gave up 5 bases and J gave up 4 bases, with 9 bases separating them. The germline V gene has CDR1 SGHRS and CDR2 YFSETQ. The CDR3 DNA reads as TGCGCCAGCAGTGAGGATTTCACCGGGGAGCTGTTTTTT. Encoded protein: CASSEDFTGELFF.

The J gene is TRBJ1-4, the V gene TRBV15, with D tentatively TRBD1 (5 bases). Looked up from germline, CDR1 is LNHNV and CDR2 is YYDKDF (reference sequence). This CDR3 spans 15 amino acids. With 1 base removed from V and 8 bases from J, the gap between germline ends came to 14 bases. The CDR3 sequence is CATSRGGAGREKLFF. In nucleotides, the CDR3 is TGTGCCACCAGCAGAGGGGGAGCGGGGCGGGAAAAACTGTTTTTT.

V is TRBV30 and J is TRBJ1-6; maybe TRBD1 (5 bases). The germline V gene has CDR1 GTSNPN and CDR2 SVGIG (reference sequence). V lost 2 bases to trimming and J lost 8 bases, with 13 bases between them. The CDR3 spans 14 residues. The CDR3 DNA reads TGTGCCTGGAGTATGGGACTCTCGGATTCACCCCTCCACTTT. Translated: CAWSMGLSDSPLHF.

The chain recombines TRBV19 with TRBJ2-7, with 7 nucleotides matching TRBD1. Germline V gives CDR1 LNHDA, CDR2 SQIVND (reference sequence). Losses at the gene ends were 0 bases for V and 3 bases for J; bases not matched to a gene: 11. The CDR3 totals 17 residues. For the CDR3, the DNA is TGTGCCAGTAGTATAGATCACGGGGACAGAAGGTTCTACGAGCAGTACTTC. It codes for CASSIDHGDRRFYEQYF. Complete variable domain (other parts from reference TRBV19 and TRBJ2-7): DGGITQSPKYLFRKEGQNVTLSCEQNLNHDAMYWYRQDPGQGLRLIYYSQIVNDFQKGDIAEGYSVSREKKESFPLTVTSAQKNPTAFYLCASSIDHGDRRFYEQYFGPGTRLTVT.

This chain links TRBV4-2 with TRBJ2-2, with TRBD2 matching over 10 bases. The CDR3 spans 16 residues. V gave up 1 base and J gave up 8 bases; unmatched junction bases: 7. Per germline, CDR1 LGHNA and CDR2 YNFKEQ. The CDR3 is CASSQGTSGGRGELFF. The DNA for the CDR3 is TGTGCCAGCAGCCAAGGGACTAGCGGCGGTCGGGGGGAGCTGTTTTTT.

The table lists this clone with a count of one. The V call is TRBV12-3 or TRBV12-4, the J call TRBJ2-5; 7 bases are shared with TRBD1. CDR3 size: 12 residues. Germline trimming cut 5 bases from V and 5 bases from J; bases unmatched to any gene: 2. The CDR3 protein is CASSPTGETQYF. The CDR3 region has the DNA TGTGCCAGCAGTCCGACAGGGGAGACCCAGTACTTC.

This clone has a handful of counts. This sequence joins TRBV6-5 and TRBJ1-6, with D possibly being TRBD1 (5 bases). Germline V lookup: CDR1 MNHEY, CDR2 SVGAGI. The V and J ends lost 5 bases and 7 bases respectively, with 15 bases between them. The CDR3 runs to 15 residues. The CDR3 DNA reads as TGTGCCAGCAGTCTGGACAAATATGAGAATTCACCCCTCCACTTT. Translated: CASSLDKYENSPLHF.

The CDR3 region is CASSSSGGADQQYF. The DNA of the CDR3 is TGTGCCAGCAGCTCGAGCGGGGGGGCCGACCAGCAGTACTTC. V usage is TRBV7-3 and J usage is TRBJ2-7, with TRBD2 identical over 10 bases. Germline-derived CDR1 and CDR2 are SGHTA and FQGTGA. Trimming cost V 4 bases and J 8 bases; bases outside gene matches: 8. The CDR3 sequence is 14 residues long.

The chain uses TRBV7-2 and TRBJ1-2; D unclear. There are 13 residues in the CDR3. V lost 1 base and J lost 0, with 3 bases in between. Germline V gene data show CDR1 as SGHTA and CDR2 as FQGNSA. The chain's CDR3 is CASSLVTNYGYTF. CDR3 DNA sequence: TGTGCCAGCAGCTTAGTTACTAACTATGGCTACACCTTC.

Only a few counts were recorded for this clone. The chain is built from TRBV25-1 and TRBJ2-2; 7 bases are a match to TRBD1. This CDR3 is 17 amino acids long. Per the germline V gene, CDR1 is MGHDK and CDR2 is SYGVNS. Losses at the gene ends were 1 base for V and 5 bases for J; bases not matched to a gene: 10. The CDR3 nucleotides are TGTGCCAGCAGTGAATTGGTTAAGGGGGCGACTACCGGGGAGCTGTTTTTT. Translation gives CASSELVKGATTGELFF.

The CDR3 loop reads CASSLVLQGTYEQYF. CDR3 in DNA: TGTGCCAGCAGCTTAGTTCTACAGGGAACCTACGAGCAGTACTTC. The chain joins TRBV7-9 to TRBJ2-7; D perhaps matches TRBD1 (6 bases). The CDR3 consists of 15 residues. Germline CDR1 is SEHNR and CDR2 is FQNEAQ (reference sequence). V was pared by 1 base and J by 2 bases, with 12 bases between.

V usage is TRBV27 and J usage is TRBJ1-2; 9 positions match TRBD1. CDR3 length equals 15 residues. The V gene end was trimmed by 4 bases and the J gene end by 2 bases; junction bases not matched to a gene: 5. Germline V gives CDR1 MNHEY, CDR2 SMNVEV (reference sequence). The CDR3, as DNA: TGTGCCAGCAGTTACACAGGGGGCCTCAACTATGGCTACACCTTC. It translates to CASSYTGGLNYGYTF.

Concerning this clone: This same CDR3 is encoded by further DNA sequences in the sample. The J gene is TRBJ1-1, the V gene TRBV5-1; no clear D. The V gene's germline CDR1 is SGHRS and CDR2 YFSETQ. Trimming cost V 4 bases and J 1 base, with 8 bases left between them. The CDR3 has 13 residues. The CDR3 region has the DNA TGCGCCAGCAGCCCGGGTTCGAACACTGAAGCTTTCTTT. Protein sequence: CASSPGSNTEAFF.

The chain employs TRBV6-2 or TRBV6-3 and TRBJ1-1; 9 nucleotides line up with TRBD1. The CDR3 consists of 18 residues. CDR1 MNHEY and CDR2 SVGEGT come from the germline V gene. V was pared by 4 bases and J by 5 bases, with 17 bases of the junction left unmatched. CDR3 sequence (DNA): TGTGCCAGCAGTTTGGACAGGGGAACATGGGAATTGAGGACTGAAGCTTTCTTT. As protein: CASSLDRGTWELRTEAFF.